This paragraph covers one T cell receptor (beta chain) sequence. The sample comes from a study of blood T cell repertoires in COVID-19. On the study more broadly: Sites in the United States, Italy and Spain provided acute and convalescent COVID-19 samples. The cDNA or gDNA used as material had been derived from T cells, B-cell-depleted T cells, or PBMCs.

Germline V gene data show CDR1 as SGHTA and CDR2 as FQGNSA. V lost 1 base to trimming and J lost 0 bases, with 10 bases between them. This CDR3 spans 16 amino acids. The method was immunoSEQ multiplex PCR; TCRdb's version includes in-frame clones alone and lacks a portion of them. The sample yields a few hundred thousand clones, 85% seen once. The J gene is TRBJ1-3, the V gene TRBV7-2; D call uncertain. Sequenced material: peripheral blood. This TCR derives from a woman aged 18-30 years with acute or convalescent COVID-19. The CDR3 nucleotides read TGTGCCAGCAGCTTAGTTGAGGGAAGCTCTGGAAACACCATATATTTT. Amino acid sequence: CASSLVEGSSGNTIYF.